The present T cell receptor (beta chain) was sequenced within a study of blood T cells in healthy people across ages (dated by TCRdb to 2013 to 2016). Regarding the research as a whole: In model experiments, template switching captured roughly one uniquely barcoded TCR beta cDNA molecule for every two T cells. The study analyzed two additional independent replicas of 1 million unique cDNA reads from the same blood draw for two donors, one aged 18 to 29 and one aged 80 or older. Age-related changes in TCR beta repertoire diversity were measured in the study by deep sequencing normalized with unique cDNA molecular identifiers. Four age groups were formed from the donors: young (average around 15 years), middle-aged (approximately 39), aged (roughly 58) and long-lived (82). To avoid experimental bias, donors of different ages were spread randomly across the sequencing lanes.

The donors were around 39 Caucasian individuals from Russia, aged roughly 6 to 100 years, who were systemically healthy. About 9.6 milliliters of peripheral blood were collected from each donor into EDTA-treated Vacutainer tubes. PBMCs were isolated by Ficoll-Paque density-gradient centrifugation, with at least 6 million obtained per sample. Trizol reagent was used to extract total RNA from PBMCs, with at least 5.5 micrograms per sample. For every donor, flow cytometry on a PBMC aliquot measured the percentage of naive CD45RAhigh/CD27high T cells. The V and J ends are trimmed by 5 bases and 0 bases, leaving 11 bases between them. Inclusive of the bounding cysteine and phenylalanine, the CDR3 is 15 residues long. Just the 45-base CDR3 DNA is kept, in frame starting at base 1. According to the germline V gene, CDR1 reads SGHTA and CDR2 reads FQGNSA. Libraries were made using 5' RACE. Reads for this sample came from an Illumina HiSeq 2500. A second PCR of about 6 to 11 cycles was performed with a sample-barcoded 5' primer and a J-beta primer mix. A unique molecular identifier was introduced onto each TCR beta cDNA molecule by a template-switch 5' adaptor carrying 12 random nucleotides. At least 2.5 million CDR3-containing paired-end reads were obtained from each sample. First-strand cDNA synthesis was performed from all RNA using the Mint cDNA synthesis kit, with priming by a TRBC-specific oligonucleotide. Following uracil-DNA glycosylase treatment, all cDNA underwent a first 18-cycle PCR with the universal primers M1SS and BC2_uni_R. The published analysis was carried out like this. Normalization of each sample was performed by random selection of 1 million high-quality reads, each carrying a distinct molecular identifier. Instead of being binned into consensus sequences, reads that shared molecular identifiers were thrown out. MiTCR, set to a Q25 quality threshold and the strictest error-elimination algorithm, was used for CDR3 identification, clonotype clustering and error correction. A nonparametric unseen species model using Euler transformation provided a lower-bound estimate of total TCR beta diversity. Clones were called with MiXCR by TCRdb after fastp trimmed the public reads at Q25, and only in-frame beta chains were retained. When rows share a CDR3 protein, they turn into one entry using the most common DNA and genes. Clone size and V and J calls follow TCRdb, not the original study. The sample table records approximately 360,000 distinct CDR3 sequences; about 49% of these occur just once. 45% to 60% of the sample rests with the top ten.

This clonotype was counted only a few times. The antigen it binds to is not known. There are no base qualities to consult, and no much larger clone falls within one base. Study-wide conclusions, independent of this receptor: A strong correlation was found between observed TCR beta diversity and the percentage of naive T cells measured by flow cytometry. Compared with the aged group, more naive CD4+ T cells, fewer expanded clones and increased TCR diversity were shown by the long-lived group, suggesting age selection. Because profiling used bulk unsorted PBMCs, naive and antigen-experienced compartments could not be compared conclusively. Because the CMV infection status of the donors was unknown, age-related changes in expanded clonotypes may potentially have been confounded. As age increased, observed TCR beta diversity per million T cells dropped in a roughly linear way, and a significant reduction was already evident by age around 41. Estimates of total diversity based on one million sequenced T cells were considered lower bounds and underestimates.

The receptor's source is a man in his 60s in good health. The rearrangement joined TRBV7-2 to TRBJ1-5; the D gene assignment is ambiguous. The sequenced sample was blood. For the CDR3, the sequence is CASSKVGVSNQPQHF. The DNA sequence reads TGTGCCAGCAGCAAGGTCGGAGTTAGCAATCAGCCCCAGCATTTT.